These T cell receptor beta chains were read from a single sample in a study of control samples from healthy donors and cancer patients. TCRdb keeps only in-frame clones here, not all; method: immunoSEQ multiplex PCR. The table shows under 200,000 clones, with about 90% occurring only once. The sequenced sample consisted of blood. Every receptor here comes from a woman aged 25 to 39 in good health. The CDR3 runs from the conserved cysteine through the conserved F or W. Each record gives: D gene, clone size, J gene, V gene, CDR3 DNA, CDR3 protein. A D gene is named only where the DNA matches it firmly. Rows give clone size only sometimes, using once, few, many, or a class for an expanded clone.

TRBD1 NA TRBJ1-3 TRBV14 TGTGCCAGCAGCCGGGGACAGGGAGGGAACACCATATATTTT CASSRGQGGNTIYF
NA NA TRBJ2-3 TRBV7-9 TGTGCCAGCAGCTTAGGGTCCTCCCTCACAGATACGCAGTATTTT CASSLGSSLTDTQYF
NA once TRBJ1-4 TRBV20-1 TGCAGTGCTAGTAGGTTGGGTGAAAAACTGTTTTTT CSASRLGEKLFF
NA NA TRBJ2-1 TRBV5-1 TGCGCCAGCAGCCCCCGCCCAAGCTCCTACAATGAGCAGTTCTTC CASSPRPSSYNEQFF
TRBD1 NA TRBJ1-2 TRBV30 TGTGCCTGGTCCCGGACAGGCTTTGGCTATGGCTACACCTTC CAWSRTGFGYGYTF
TRBD1 NA TRBJ1-5 TRBV6-1 TGTGCCAGCAGTGAAAGAAGGGGGCGGGTTCAGCCCCAGCATTTT CASSERRGRVQPQHF
TRBD1 NA TRBJ1-4 TRBV7-2 TGTGCCAGCAGCCCAACAGGGGCCGAGCGGGAAAAACTGTTTTTT CASSPTGAEREKLFF
NA NA TRBJ1-1 TRBV19 TGTGCCAGTAGTGCGCGACGACTTGGGAACACTGAAGCTTTCTTT CASSARRLGNTEAFF
TRBD1 NA TRBJ1-4 TRBV29-1 TGCAGCGTGGACCCGGGACAGGGGTATGAAAAACTGTTTTTT CSVDPGQGYEKLFF
TRBD1 NA TRBJ2-4 TRBV6-4 TGTGCCAGCAGCCGACCGGGACAGATCAAGATAGCCAAAAACATTCAGTACTTC CASSRPGQIKIAKNIQYF
NA NA TRBJ1-1 TRBV20-1 TGCAGTGCTAGTAAGAGGGATGAGGCTTTCTTT CSASKRDEAFF
TRBD1 few TRBJ1-1 TRBV27 TGTGCCAGCAGTTCCACAGGGGTCACTGAAGCTTTCTTT CASSSTGVTEAFF
NA NA TRBJ2-2 TRBV24-1 TGTGCCACCAGTGGGGGGCCCGGGGAGCTGTTTTTT CATSGGPGELFF
NA NA TRBJ2-4 TRBV19 TGTGCCAGTAGTGTCCGGGCCGACATTCAGTACTTC CASSVRADIQYF
NA NA TRBJ1-1 TRBV3-1/TRBV3-2 TGTGCCAGCAGCCTCGGGGGAGGGAACACTGAAGCTTTCTTT CASSLGGGNTEAFF
NA NA TRBJ1-2 TRBV5-1 TGCGCCAGCAGCTTCCCGGGGAGCTATGGCTACACCTTC CASSFPGSYGYTF
NA NA TRBJ1-1 TRBV5-1 TGCGCCAGCAGCTTGGGATTCGGGAACACTGAAGCTTTCTTT CASSLGFGNTEAFF
NA NA TRBJ1-3 TRBV28 TGTGCCAGCAGTGATCATAGCTCTGGAAACACCATATATTTT CASSDHSSGNTIYF
NA NA TRBJ1-6 TRBV11-2 TGTGCCAGCAGCTTAGGGGGCGGCTCACCCCTCCACTTT CASSLGGGSPLHF
NA NA TRBJ1-3 TRBV5-4 TGTGCCAGCAGCTCCCGGGCCGGAAACACCATATATTTT CASSSRAGNTIYF
NA NA TRBJ2-7 TRBV24-1 TGTGCCACCAGTGATTTAGGCCGGGAAAGCTCCTACGAGCAGTACTTC CATSDLGRESSYEQYF
TRBD2 NA TRBJ2-7 TRBV5-6 TGTGCCAGCAGCTTGGGACTAGCGGGACTCGTCGAGCAGTACTTC CASSLGLAGLVEQYF
NA NA TRBJ1-5 TRBV19 TGTGCCAGTAGTATAACGGGGGCGGGGCAGCCCCAGCATTTT CASSITGAGQPQHF
TRBD2 NA TRBJ2-1 TRBV6-5 TGTGCCAGCAGTCAAACTAGCGGGGGGCCCAATGAGCAGTTCTTC CASSQTSGGPNEQFF
TRBD2 NA TRBJ2-1 TRBV9 TGTGCCAGCAGTGATAGCGGGGGGGATTACAATGAGCAGTTCTTC CASSDSGGDYNEQFF
TRBD1 NA TRBJ2-2 TRBV5-1 TGCGCCAGCAGCTTTTCGCCAGGGGGTAACACCGGGGAGCTGTTTTTT CASSFSPGGNTGELFF